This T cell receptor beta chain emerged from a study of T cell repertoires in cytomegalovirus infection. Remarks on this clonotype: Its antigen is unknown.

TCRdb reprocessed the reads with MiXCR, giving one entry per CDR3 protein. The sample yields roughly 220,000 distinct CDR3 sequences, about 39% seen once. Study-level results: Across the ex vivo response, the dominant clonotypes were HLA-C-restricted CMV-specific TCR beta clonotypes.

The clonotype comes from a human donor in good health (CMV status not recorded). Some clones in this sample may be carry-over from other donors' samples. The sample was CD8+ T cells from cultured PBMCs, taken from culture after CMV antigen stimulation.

The CDR3 reads CASSPLQAGGPKEQYF. The CDR3 nucleotides read TGTGCCAGCAGTCCACTCCAAGCGGGAGGGCCGAAGGAGCAGTACTTC. The chain has TRBV27 and TRBJ2-7; 10 bases map to TRBD2. The CDR3 covers 16 residues. Germline-derived CDR1 and CDR2 are MNHEY and SMNVEV (reference sequence). With V trimmed by 5 bases and J by 7 bases, 14 bases remained unmatched.